Listed below are T cell receptor beta chains from one sample, sequenced in a study of OX40 agonist ivuxolimab in advanced cancers. Profiling relied on immunoSEQ multiplex PCR, and the TCRdb table lists in-frame clones only, not all of them. The sample holds some 40,000 clones, about 80% seen once. The material sequenced was CD4+ or CD8+ T cells sorted from blood, taken in a trial of the OX40 agonist ivuxolimab. The receptors come from an adult with an advanced solid tumor such as melanoma, head and neck, liver or kidney cancer. CDR3s include the opening cysteine and the closing phenylalanine or tryptophan. A D gene is named only where the DNA matches it firmly. Clone size appears in some rows only: once, few, many, or a class for an expanded clone.

D: TRBD1
size: -
J: TRBJ1-5
V: TRBV29-1
CDR3: CSVGGQGVPGDQPQHF
DNA: TGCAGCGTTGGGGGACAGGGCGTTCCGGGGGATCAGCCCCAGCATTTT

D: TRBD2
size: -
J: TRBJ2-1
V: TRBV5-5
CDR3: CASTLGGRANEQFF
DNA: TGTGCCAGCACCCTTGGCGGGAGGGCCAATGAGCAGTTCTTC

D: -
size: -
J: TRBJ2-7
V: TRBV7-3
CDR3: CASSNIGGSGEQYF
DNA: TGTGCCAGCAGTAATATCGGGGGCTCGGGGGAGCAGTACTTC

D: -
size: -
J: TRBJ2-2
V: TRBV11-2
CDR3: CASSPGTGELFF
DNA: TGTGCCAGCAGCCCGGGGACCGGGGAGCTGTTTTTT

D: -
size: -
J: TRBJ2-1
V: TRBV4-1
CDR3: CASSLGAGYNEQFF
DNA: TGCGCCAGCAGCCTGGGCGCAGGCTACAATGAGCAGTTCTTC

D: -
size: -
J: TRBJ2-3
V: TRBV5-1
CDR3: CASSLGAGYTSTDTQYF
DNA: TGCGCCAGCAGCTTGGGTGCGGGGTATACTAGCACAGATACGCAGTATTTT

D: TRBD1
size: -
J: TRBJ1-5
V: TRBV6-1
CDR3: CASSQTGVDQPQHF
DNA: TGTGCCAGCAGTCAGACAGGGGTTGATCAGCCCCAGCATTTT

D: TRBD1
size: -
J: TRBJ1-5
V: TRBV28
CDR3: CASSPSPQGRVNQPQHF
DNA: TGTGCCAGCAGTCCTTCCCCACAGGGGCGGGTGAATCAGCCCCAGCATTTT

D: -
size: -
J: TRBJ1-2
V: TRBV6-6
CDR3: CASSYSANYGYTF
DNA: TGTGCCAGCAGTTACTCGGCTAACTATGGCTACACCTTC

D: TRBD1
size: -
J: TRBJ1-4
V: TRBV29-1
CDR3: CSGRQGTNEKLFF
DNA: TGCAGCGGTAGACAGGGGACTAATGAAAAACTGTTTTTT

D: TRBD2
size: -
J: TRBJ2-5
V: TRBV6-1
CDR3: CASSGRRTSGQETQYF
DNA: TGTGCCAGCAGTGGCCGCCGGACTAGCGGGCAAGAGACCCAGTACTTC

D: -
size: -
J: TRBJ1-6
V: TRBV20-1
CDR3: CSAISEGPLHF
DNA: TGCAGTGCTATTAGTGAGGGACCCCTCCACTTT

D: -
size: -
J: TRBJ1-4
V: TRBV5-1
CDR3: CASSLRGNNEKLFF
DNA: TGCGCCAGCAGCTTGCGGGGGAATAATGAAAAACTGTTTTTT

D: -
size: -
J: TRBJ2-2
V: TRBV18
CDR3: CASSTRTASTGELFF
DNA: TGTGCCAGCTCAACACGGACTGCATCCACCGGGGAGCTGTTTTTT

D: -
size: -
J: TRBJ1-2
V: TRBV27
CDR3: CASSFAGGYGYTF
DNA: TGTGCCAGCAGTTTCGCCGGGGGCTATGGCTACACCTTC

D: TRBD2
size: -
J: TRBJ2-5
V: TRBV30
CDR3: CAWSPIAGEVTQYF
DNA: TGTGCCTGGAGTCCAATAGCGGGGGAGGTGACCCAGTACTTC

D: TRBD1
size: -
J: TRBJ1-1
V: TRBV5-5
CDR3: CASSMGQMNTEAFF
DNA: TGTGCCAGCAGCATGGGACAGATGAACACTGAAGCTTTCTTT

D: TRBD1
size: -
J: TRBJ2-4
V: TRBV11-2
CDR3: CASTTRGNIQYF
DNA: TGTGCCAGCACCACCAGGGGGAACATTCAGTACTTC

D: TRBD2
size: -
J: TRBJ2-7
V: TRBV6-6
CDR3: CASSLAGAHEQYF
DNA: TGTGCCAGCAGTTTAGCGGGGGCCCACGAGCAGTACTTC

D: -
size: -
J: TRBJ2-7
V: TRBV10-2
CDR3: CASSESQGRAYEQYF
DNA: TGCGCCAGCAGTGAGTCGCAGGGGCGAGCCTACGAGCAGTACTTC

D: -
size: -
J: TRBJ1-1
V: TRBV10-1
CDR3: CASSESMGTGTEAFF
DNA: TGCGCCAGCAGTGAGTCGATGGGAACGGGTACTGAAGCTTTCTTT

D: -
size: -
J: TRBJ1-1
V: TRBV7-2
CDR3: CASSLKYSGAIEAFF
DNA: TGTGCCAGCAGCTTAAAGTATTCGGGGGCTATTGAAGCTTTCTTT

D: -
size: -
J: TRBJ1-3
V: TRBV28
CDR3: CASSLGLQGNTIYF
DNA: TGTGCCAGCAGTTTGGGACTTCAAGGAAACACCATATATTTT

D: -
size: -
J: TRBJ1-5
V: TRBV28
CDR3: CASSFSREVSQPQHF
DNA: TGTGCCAGCAGTTTCAGCAGGGAGGTGAGTCAGCCCCAGCATTTT

D: -
size: -
J: TRBJ1-4
V: TRBV30
CDR3: CAWSVGTGGREKLFF
DNA: TGTGCCTGGAGTGTAGGGACTGGGGGCCGGGAAAAACTGTTTTTT

D: -
size: -
J: TRBJ2-3
V: TRBV21-1
CDR3: CASSKVKGYTDTQYF
DNA: TGTGCCAGCAGCAAAGTAAAGGGTTACACAGATACGCAGTATTTT

D: -
size: -
J: TRBJ2-3
V: TRBV28
CDR3: CASSLAGLTDTQYF
DNA: TGTGCCAGCAGTTTAGCGGGCCTAACAGATACGCAGTATTTT

D: -
size: -
J: TRBJ1-5
V: TRBV15
CDR3: CATSRERGSQPQHF
DNA: TGTGCCACCAGCAGAGAAAGGGGAAGCCAGCCCCAGCATTTT

D: TRBD2
size: few
J: TRBJ2-1
V: TRBV5-1
CDR3: CASSRGSSYNEQFF
DNA: TGCGCCAGCAGCCGCGGGAGCTCCTACAATGAGCAGTTCTTC